Listed here is a single T cell receptor (beta chain). The antigen is undetermined. This sample was taken from a study of monozygotic twins with inflammatory bowel disease. The CDR3 is made up of 13 amino acids. Germline CDR1 and CDR2: MNHEY and SVGEGT. Overall study results and limits: IBD patients, compared with healthy twins, shared fewer clonotypes with others (especially with disease activity).

UMIs that included a 6-nucleotide sample barcode were added by template switching, which took place during cDNA synthesis. TCRdb reprocessed the 5' RACE reads; each CDR3 protein has one entry and no DNA is given. Reported are 95,000 to 110,000 distinct CDR3 sequences; the ten largest clones contain about 2%. This TCR was recovered from a human donor with ulcerative colitis or Crohn's disease, or a healthy co-twin of an affected twin (not recorded which). The rearrangement joins TRBV6-2 or TRBV6-3 to TRBJ1-2. The sequenced sample was blood. The CDR3 region is CASSYGENYGYTF.